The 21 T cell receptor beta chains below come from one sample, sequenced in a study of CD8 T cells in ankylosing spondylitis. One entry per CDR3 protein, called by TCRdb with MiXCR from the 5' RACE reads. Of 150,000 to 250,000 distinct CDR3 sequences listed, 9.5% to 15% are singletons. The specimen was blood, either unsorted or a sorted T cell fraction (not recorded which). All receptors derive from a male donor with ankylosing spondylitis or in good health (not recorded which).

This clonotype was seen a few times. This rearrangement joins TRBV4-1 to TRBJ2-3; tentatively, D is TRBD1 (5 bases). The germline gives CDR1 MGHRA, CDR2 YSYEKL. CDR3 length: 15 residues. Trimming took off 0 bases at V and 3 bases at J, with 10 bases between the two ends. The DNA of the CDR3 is TGCGCCAGCAGCCAAGATCGGAGACAGACAGATACGCAGTATTTT. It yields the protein CASSQDRRQTDTQYF.

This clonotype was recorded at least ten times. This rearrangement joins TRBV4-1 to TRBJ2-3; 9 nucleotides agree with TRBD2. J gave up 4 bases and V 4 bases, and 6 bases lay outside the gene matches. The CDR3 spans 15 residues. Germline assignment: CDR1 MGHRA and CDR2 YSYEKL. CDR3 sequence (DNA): TGCGCCAGCAGCCCCAAGGCGGGGGGGCCAGATACGCAGTATTTT. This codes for CASSPKAGGPDTQYF.

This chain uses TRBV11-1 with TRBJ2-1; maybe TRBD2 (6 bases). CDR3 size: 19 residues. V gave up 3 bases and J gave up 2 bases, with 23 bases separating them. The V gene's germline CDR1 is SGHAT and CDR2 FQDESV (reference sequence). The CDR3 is CASSFGRGVASSTYNEQFF. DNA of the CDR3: TGTGCCAGCAGCTTCGGGCGCGGGGTAGCCAGTTCCACCTACAATGAGCAGTTCTTC.

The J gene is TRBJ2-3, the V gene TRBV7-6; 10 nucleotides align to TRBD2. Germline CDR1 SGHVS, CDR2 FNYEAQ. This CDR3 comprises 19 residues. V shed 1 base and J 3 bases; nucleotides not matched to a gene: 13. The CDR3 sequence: CASSLERWKAGGLTDTQYF. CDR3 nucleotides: TGTGCCAGCAGCTTAGAACGGTGGAAAGCGGGGGGGCTTACAGATACGCAGTATTTT.

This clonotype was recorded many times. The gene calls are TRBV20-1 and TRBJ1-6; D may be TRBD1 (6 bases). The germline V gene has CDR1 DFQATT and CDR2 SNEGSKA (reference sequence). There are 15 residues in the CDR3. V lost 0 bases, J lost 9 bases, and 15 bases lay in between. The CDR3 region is CSARDRGADSSPLHF. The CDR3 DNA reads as TGCAGTGCTAGAGATCGGGGGGCAGATAGTTCACCCCTCCACTTT.

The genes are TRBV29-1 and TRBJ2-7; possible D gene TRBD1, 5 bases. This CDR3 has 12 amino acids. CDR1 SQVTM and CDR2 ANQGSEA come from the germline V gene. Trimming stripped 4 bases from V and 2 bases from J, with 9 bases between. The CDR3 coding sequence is TGCAGCGTTGTTACGGACACCTACGAGCAGTACTTC. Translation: CSVVTDTYEQYF.

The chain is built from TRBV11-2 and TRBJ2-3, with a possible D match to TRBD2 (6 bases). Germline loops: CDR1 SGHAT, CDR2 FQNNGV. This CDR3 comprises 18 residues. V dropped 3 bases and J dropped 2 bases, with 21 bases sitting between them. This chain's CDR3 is CASSLLPGLPSPTDTQYF. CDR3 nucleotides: TGTGCCAGCAGCTTGCTACCGGGACTCCCGTCCCCCACAGATACGCAGTATTTT.

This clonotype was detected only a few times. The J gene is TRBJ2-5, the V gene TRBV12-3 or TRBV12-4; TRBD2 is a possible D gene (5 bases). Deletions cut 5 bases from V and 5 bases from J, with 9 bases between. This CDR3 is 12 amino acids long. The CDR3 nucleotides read TGTGCCAGCAGTCCCTCGGGGGAGACCCAGTACTTC. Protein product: CASSPSGETQYF.

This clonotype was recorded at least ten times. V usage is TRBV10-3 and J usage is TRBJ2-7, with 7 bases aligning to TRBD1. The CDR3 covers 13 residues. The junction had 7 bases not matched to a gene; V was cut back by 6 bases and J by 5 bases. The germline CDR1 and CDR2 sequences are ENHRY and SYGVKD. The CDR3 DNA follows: TGTGCCATCAGGATGACAGGGAAGGACGAGCAGTACTTC. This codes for CAIRMTGKDEQYF.

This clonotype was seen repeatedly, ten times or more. Here the CDR3 DNA reads TGCGCCAGCAGCTTGGAGAATAGCGGGATCATTGAGCAGTTCTTC. Translation: CASSLENSGIIEQFF. This rearrangement joins TRBV5-1 to TRBJ2-1, with 8 bases identical to TRBD2. The V and J ends lost 0 bases and 9 bases, in that order; junction bases with no gene match: 8. Germline lookup yields CDR1 SGHRS and CDR2 YFSETQ. The CDR3 is made up of 15 amino acids.

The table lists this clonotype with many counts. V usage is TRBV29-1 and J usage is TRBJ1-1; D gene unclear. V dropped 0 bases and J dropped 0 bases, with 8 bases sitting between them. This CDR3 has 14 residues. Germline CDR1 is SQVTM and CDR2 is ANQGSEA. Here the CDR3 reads CSVEDQTLNTEAFF. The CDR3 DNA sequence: TGCAGCGTTGAAGATCAAACCTTGAACACTGAAGCTTTCTTT.

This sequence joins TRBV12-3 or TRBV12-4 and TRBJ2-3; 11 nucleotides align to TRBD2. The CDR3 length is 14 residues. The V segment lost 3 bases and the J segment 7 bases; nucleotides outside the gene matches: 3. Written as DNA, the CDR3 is TGTGCCAGCAGTTTCGGACTAGCGGGCCATACGCAGTATTTT. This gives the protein CASSFGLAGHTQYF.

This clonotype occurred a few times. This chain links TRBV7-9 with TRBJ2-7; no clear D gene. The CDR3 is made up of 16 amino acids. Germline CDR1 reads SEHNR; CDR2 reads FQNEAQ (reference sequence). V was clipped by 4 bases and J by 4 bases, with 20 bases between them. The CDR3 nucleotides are TGTGCCAGCAGCTCGACGACTCTAAACGGCCTTTACGAGCAGTACTTC. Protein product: CASSSTTLNGLYEQYF.

The CDR3 is CASSLGRDIQETQYF. Written as DNA, the CDR3 is TGTGCCAGCAGTTTAGGGCGGGATATCCAAGAGACCCAGTACTTC. J is TRBJ2-5 and V is TRBV28; D is perhaps TRBD2 (6 bases). This CDR3 has 15 residues. V lost 2 bases, J lost 1 base, and 11 bases lay in between. Germline V gene lookup returns CDR1 MDHEN and CDR2 SYDVKM.

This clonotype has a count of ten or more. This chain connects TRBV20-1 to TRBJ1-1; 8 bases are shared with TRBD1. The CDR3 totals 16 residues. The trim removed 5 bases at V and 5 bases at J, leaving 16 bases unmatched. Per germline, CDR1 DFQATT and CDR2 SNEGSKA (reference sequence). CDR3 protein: CSACPYRGCRGTEAFF. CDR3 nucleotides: TGCAGTGCTTGCCCCTACAGGGGGTGTAGGGGAACTGAAGCTTTCTTT.

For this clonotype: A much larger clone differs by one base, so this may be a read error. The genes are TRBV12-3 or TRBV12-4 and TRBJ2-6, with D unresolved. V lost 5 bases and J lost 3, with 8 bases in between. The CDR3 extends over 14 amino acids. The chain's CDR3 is CASSGTYGANVLTF. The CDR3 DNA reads TGTGCCAGCAGTGGAACCTATGGGGCCAACGTCCTGACTTTC.

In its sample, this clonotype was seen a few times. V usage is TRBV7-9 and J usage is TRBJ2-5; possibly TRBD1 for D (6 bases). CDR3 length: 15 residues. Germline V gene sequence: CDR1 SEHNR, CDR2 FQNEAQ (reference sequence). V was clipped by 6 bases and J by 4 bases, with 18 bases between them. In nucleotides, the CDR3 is TGTGCCAGCAGTTCTTGGCAGGGGTTGGGAGAGACCCAGTACTTC. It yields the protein CASSSWQGLGETQYF.

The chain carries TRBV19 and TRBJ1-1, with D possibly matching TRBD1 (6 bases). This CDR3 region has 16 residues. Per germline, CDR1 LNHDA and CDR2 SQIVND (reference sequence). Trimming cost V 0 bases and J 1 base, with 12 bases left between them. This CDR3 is CASSIDSTGRNTEAFF. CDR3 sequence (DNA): TGTGCCAGTAGTATAGACTCGACAGGACGGAACACTGAAGCTTTCTTT.

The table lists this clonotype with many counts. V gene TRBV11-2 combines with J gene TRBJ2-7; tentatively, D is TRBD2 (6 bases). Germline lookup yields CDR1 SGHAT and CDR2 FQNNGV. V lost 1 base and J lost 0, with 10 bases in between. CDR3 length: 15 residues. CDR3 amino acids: CASSLGRDSSYEQYF. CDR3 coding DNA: TGTGCCAGCAGCTTAGGGAGGGATAGCTCCTACGAGCAGTACTTC.

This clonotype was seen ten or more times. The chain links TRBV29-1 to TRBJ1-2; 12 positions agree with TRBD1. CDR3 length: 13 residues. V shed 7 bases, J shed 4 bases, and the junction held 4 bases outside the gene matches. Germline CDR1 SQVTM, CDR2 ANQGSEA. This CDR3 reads CSGGTGGGYGYTF. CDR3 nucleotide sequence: TGCAGCGGCGGGACAGGGGGCGGCTATGGCTACACCTTC. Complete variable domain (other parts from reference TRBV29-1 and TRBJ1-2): SAVISQKPSRDICQRGTSLTIQCQVDSQVTMMFWYRQQPGQSLTLIATANQGSEATYESGFVIDKFPISRPNLTFSTLTVSNMSPEDSSIYLCSGGTGGGYGYTFGSGTRLTVV.

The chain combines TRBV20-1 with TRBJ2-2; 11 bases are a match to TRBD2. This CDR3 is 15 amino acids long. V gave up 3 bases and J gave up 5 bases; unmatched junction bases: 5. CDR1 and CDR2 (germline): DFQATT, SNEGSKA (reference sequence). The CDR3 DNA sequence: TGCAGTGCTAGGGTTAGCGGGAGGGGAACCGGGGAGCTGTTTTTT. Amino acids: CSARVSGRGTGELFF.